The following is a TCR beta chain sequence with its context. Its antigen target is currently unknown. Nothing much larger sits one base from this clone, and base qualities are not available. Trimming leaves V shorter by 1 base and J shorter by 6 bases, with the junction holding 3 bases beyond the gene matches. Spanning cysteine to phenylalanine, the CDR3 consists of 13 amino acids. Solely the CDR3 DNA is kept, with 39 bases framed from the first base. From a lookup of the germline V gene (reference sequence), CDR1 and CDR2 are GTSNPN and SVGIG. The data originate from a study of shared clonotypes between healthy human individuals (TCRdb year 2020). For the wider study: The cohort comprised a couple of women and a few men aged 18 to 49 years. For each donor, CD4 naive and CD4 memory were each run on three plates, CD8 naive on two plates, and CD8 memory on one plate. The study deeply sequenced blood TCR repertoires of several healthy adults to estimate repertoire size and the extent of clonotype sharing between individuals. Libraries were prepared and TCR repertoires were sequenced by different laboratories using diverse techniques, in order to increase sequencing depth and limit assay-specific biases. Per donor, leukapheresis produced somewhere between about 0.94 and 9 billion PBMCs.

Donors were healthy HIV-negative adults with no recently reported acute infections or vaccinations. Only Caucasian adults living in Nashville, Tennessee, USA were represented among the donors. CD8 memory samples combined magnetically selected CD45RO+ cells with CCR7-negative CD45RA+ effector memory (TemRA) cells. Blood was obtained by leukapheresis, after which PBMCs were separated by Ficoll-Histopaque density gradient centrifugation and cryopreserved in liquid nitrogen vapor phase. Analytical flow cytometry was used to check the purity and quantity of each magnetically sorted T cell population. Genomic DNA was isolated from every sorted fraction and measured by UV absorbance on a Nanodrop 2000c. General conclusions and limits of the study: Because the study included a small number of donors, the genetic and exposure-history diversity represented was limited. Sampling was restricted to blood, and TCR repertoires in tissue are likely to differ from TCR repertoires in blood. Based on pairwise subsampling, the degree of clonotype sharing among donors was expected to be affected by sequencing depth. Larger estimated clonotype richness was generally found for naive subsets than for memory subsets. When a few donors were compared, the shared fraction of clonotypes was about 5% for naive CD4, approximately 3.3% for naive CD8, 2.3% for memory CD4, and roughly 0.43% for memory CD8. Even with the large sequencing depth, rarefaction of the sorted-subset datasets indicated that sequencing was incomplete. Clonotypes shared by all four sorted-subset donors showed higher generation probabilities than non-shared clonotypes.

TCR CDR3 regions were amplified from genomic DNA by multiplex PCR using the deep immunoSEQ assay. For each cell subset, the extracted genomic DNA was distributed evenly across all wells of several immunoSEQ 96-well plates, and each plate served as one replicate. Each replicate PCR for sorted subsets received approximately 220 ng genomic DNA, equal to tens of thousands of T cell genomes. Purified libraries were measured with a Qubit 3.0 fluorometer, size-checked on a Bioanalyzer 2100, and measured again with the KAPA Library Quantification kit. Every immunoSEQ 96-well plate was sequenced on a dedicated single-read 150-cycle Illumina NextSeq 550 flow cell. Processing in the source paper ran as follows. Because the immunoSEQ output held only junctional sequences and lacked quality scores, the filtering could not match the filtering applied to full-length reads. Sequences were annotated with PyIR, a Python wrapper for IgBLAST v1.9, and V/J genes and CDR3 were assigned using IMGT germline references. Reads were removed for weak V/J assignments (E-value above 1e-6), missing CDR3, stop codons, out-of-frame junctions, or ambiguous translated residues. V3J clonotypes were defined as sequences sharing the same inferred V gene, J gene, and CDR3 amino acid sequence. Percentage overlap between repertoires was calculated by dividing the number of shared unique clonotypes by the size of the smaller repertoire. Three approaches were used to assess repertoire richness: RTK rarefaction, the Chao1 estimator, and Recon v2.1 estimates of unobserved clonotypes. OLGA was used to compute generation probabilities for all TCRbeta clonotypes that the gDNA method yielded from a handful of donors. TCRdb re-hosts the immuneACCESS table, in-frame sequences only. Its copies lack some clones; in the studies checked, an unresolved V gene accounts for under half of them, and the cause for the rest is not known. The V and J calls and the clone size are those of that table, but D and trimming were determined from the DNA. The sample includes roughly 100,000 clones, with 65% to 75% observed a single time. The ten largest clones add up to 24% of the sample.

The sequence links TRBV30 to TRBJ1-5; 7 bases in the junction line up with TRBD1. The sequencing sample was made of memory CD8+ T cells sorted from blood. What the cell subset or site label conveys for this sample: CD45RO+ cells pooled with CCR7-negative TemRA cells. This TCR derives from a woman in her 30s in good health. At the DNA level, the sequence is TGTGCCTGGAGTGCAGGGGGTGGTCAGCCCCAGCATTTT. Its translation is CAWSAGGGQPQHF.